The sequence of this T cell receptor beta chain was determined in a study of cytomegalovirus exposure and HLA in healthy donors. Across the study: Of the donors genotyped, about 390 in all, 81% fell in the Caucasian-associated ancestry cluster. Study conclusions and caveats: Accurate HLA-A and HLA-B prediction from TCR beta sequences was reported for most subjects.

This clone appeared once. No antigen is known for it. Amplification used 60 Vbeta primers and 13 Jbeta primers. Some clones are missing from TCRdb's copy, which holds only in-frame ones; the method was immunoSEQ multiplex PCR. The repertoire holds under 85,000 clones, with about 78% as singletons. The CDR3 totals 17 residues. Germline CDR1 is MNHEY and CDR2 is SMNVEV (reference sequence). The J segment lost 5 bases and the V segment lost 0 bases, leaving 7 bases of the junction unmatched. This receptor was obtained from a man between 18 and 29 years old in good health and CMV-seronegative. Sequencing was done on a sample of PBMCs. This sequence joins TRBV27 and TRBJ2-1; 10 positions agree with TRBD2. The CDR3 DNA follows: TGTGCCAGCAGTTTATCGTGGCTAGCGGGGGAGCACAATGAGCAGTTCTTC. Translating it yields CASSLSWLAGEHNEQFF.